This TCR beta chain was captured in a study of shared clonotypes between healthy human individuals. Terminally differentiated effector memory CD45RA+ cells were left out of the naive CD8 fraction, which was CD45RO-negative and positively selected for CCR7. All donors qualified as healthy HIV-negative adults and had experienced no recent acute infections or vaccinations. Study-wide points: It was observed that roughly 5.1% of naive CD4 clonotypes were shared across four donors. Clonotypes which were not shared had lower generation probabilities than clonotypes that all four donors shared. Only blood underwent sampling, and tissue repertoires likely differ.

The CDR3 sequence is 18 residues long. Only in-frame clones appear in the TCRdb table, and some are missing; sequencing was by immunoSEQ multiplex PCR. Altogether approximately 2,000,000 clones are present, around 95% being singletons, with the ten largest covering approximately 1.7%. A note on this clone: Its antigen is still unknown.

The sample comprised naive CD8+ T cells from PBMCs. This clonotype was sampled from a man younger than 35 in good health. Some clones in this sample may be carry-over from other donors' samples. The chain has TRBV21-1 and TRBJ2-7; the table's D call TRBD2 went unverified against the DNA. TRBV21-1 has pseudogene status. CDR3 sequence reads: CASIKSESSGGPTYEQYF. In nucleotides, the CDR3 is TGTGCCAGCATTAAATCGGAATCTAGCGGGGGACCTACCTACGAGCAGTACTTC.